Following are 28 T cell receptor beta chains from one sample sequenced in a study of cytomegalovirus exposure and HLA in healthy donors. Only in-frame clones appear in the TCRdb table, and some are missing; sequencing was by immunoSEQ multiplex PCR. Of 220,000 or so clones listed, roughly 84% are singletons. The sequenced sample was PBMCs. These receptors originate from a woman aged 30 to 39 in good health and CMV-seropositive.

The rearrangement joins TRBV27 to TRBJ2-7; 12 bases agree with TRBD1. The CDR3 spans 14 residues. V dropped 7 bases and J dropped 7; count of bases not matched to a gene: 8. CDR1 is MNHEY and CDR2 is SMNVEV in the germline V gene (reference sequence). DNA for the CDR3: TGTGCCAGCACGGGGACAGGGGGCACGCGGGAGCAGTACTTC. Translated: CASTGTGGTREQYF.

The gene calls are TRBV27 and TRBJ1-2; weak D call: TRBD1 (6 bases). Germline lookup yields CDR1 MNHEY and CDR2 SMNVEV (reference sequence). The CDR3 is 15 residues long. V was shortened by 6 bases and J by 7 bases, with 21 bases between the two germline ends. The chain's CDR3 is CASRKGGDTGLGYTF. CDR3 DNA sequence: TGTGCCAGCAGAAAGGGAGGAGACACAGGGCTTGGCTACACCTTC.

Written as DNA, the CDR3 is TGTGCCAGCAGTTTAAGGTTTTTGAATGAGCAGTTCTTC. Protein product: CASSLRFLNEQFF. The chain recombines TRBV27 with TRBJ2-1; no clear D gene. Trimming stripped 2 bases from V and 7 bases from J, with 9 bases between. In germline, CDR1 is MNHEY, CDR2 SMNVEV (reference sequence). There are 13 residues in the CDR3.

The chain is built from TRBV15 and TRBJ2-6; weak D call: TRBD1 (6 bases). The CDR3 length is 18 residues. Germline CDR1 LNHNV, CDR2 YYDKDF (reference sequence). V lost 1 base and J 1 base, leaving 14 bases between the germline ends. CDR3 residues: CATSRATGSASGANVLTF. The CDR3 nucleotides read TGTGCCACCAGCAGAGCTACAGGGTCGGCTTCTGGGGCCAACGTCCTGACTTTC.

For the CDR3, the DNA is TGTGCCAGCAGTGAATTGCCGCGACTCCTCGACCAAGAGACCCAGTACTTC. The encoded protein is CASSELPRLLDQETQYF. This chain joins TRBV2 and TRBJ2-5; D not resolved. Germline V CDR1 and CDR2: SNHLY, FYNNEI. CDR3 size: 17 residues. Trimming removed 2 bases from V and 0 bases from J, with 16 bases in between.

The V gene is TRBV4-1, the J gene TRBJ2-5; D perhaps matches TRBD2 (5 bases). CDR1 is MGHRA and CDR2 is YSYEKL in the germline V gene. This CDR3 comprises 14 residues. V lost 6 bases and J 5 bases, leaving 16 bases between the germline ends. In DNA, the CDR3 is TGCGCCAGCAGGAACCCGGGGATTTCGGAGACCCAGTACTTC. This codes for CASRNPGISETQYF.

V and J are TRBV11-2 and TRBJ2-3; no clear D gene. The CDR3 length is 15 residues. In germline, CDR1 is SGHAT, CDR2 FQNNGV. The V end was cut by 3 bases, the J end by 0 bases, with 10 bases between. The CDR3 DNA is TGTGCCAGCAGCTTTGGTCGGGCGAGCACAGATACGCAGTATTTT. As protein: CASSFGRASTDTQYF.

The chain couples TRBV29-1 to TRBJ1-5, with D unresolved. In germline, CDR1 is SQVTM, CDR2 ANQGSEA. This CDR3 has 12 amino acids. V shed 4 bases and J shed 2 bases, with 6 bases lying between them. Here the CDR3 reads CSVVDGNQPQHF. CDR3 bases: TGCAGCGTTGTGGATGGCAATCAGCCCCAGCATTTT.

The rearrangement uses TRBV9 and TRBJ1-3; 7 bases fit TRBD1. Germline CDR1 is SGDLS and CDR2 is YYNGEE. CDR3 size: 14 residues. After removal of 6 bases from V and 8 bases from J, the junction contained 11 bases not matched to a gene. The CDR3 DNA sequence: TGTGCCAGCAAAGGGGGCTTAATAGGGGACACCATATATTTT. Translating it yields CASKGGLIGDTIYF.

This rearrangement joins TRBV6-5 to TRBJ2-1; the D gene is possibly TRBD2 (5 bases). V lost 4 bases and J 5 bases, leaving 6 bases between the germline ends. The CDR3 totals 12 residues. Germline CDR1 is MNHEY and CDR2 is SVGAGI. CDR3 nucleotide sequence: TGTGCCAGCAGTTCACTAGACAATGAGCAGTTCTTC. It encodes CASSSLDNEQFF.

This clone was seen only once. The chain combines TRBV28 with TRBJ2-5; unclear D gene. Germline CDR1 reads MDHEN; CDR2 reads SYDVKM. Trimming pared 3 bases from V and 2 bases from J, leaving 13 bases between. The length of the CDR3 is 15 residues. CDR3 sequence: CASSFFNGLQETQYF. DNA for the CDR3: TGTGCCAGCAGTTTTTTTAATGGGTTGCAAGAGACCCAGTACTTC. Supplemented by reference TRBV28 and TRBJ2-5, the full variable domain reads DVKVTQSSRYLVKRTGEKVFLECVQDMDHENMFWYRQDPGLGLRLIYFSYDVKMKEKGDIPEGYSVSREKKERFSLILESASTNQTSMYLCASSFFNGLQETQYFGPGTRLLVL.

This rearrangement joins TRBV27 to TRBJ1-3; 8 positions agree with TRBD1. CDR1 and CDR2 (germline): MNHEY, SMNVEV (reference sequence). Germline trimming cut 8 bases from V and 0 bases from J; bases unmatched to any gene: 12. CDR3 size: 17 residues. CDR3 amino acids: CASAGTGSRSSGNTIYF. The CDR3 DNA sequence: TGTGCCAGCGCCGGGACAGGTTCTAGAAGCTCTGGAAACACCATATATTTT.

The V and J genes are TRBV30 and TRBJ2-7; D gene unclear. The ends were cut back, 2 bases at V and 2 bases at J, with 7 bases in the middle. CDR3 length: 12 amino acids. Germline CDR1 GTSNPN, CDR2 SVGIG (reference sequence). CDR3 residues: CAWSFRAYEQYF. The CDR3 DNA reads as TGTGCCTGGAGTTTCCGGGCCTACGAGCAGTACTTC.

The chain combines TRBV10-3 with TRBJ2-1; either TRBD1 or TRBD2 may fit D (6 bases each). CDR1 ENHRY and CDR2 SYGVKD come from the germline V gene. V was trimmed by 7 bases and J by 4 bases, leaving 11 bases between them. There are 13 residues in the CDR3. The CDR3 sequence is CAIKTGLYNEQFF. The CDR3 DNA reads as TGTGCCATCAAGACAGGACTATACAATGAGCAGTTCTTC.

The chain links TRBV6-5 to TRBJ1-2; 8 positions agree with TRBD1. Trimming took 6 bases from V and 8 from J; bases not matched to a gene: 11. Germline-derived CDR1 and CDR2 are MNHEY and SVGAGI. This CDR3 spans 14 amino acids. CDR3 in amino acids: CASSRDRTSAGYTF. Here the CDR3 DNA reads TGTGCCAGCAGCCGGGACAGGACATCTGCGGGCTACACCTTC.

The chain uses TRBV4-2 and TRBJ1-1, with 7 bases aligning to TRBD1. Germline CDR1 LGHNA, CDR2 YNFKEQ. With V trimmed by 4 bases and J by 1 base, 6 bases remained unmatched. This CDR3 is 15 amino acids long. The DNA for the CDR3 is TGTGCCAGCAGCCCATACGGGACAGCGAACACTGAAGCTTTCTTT. Its translation: CASSPYGTANTEAFF.

The chain joins TRBV5-4 to TRBJ1-1; 10 positions agree with TRBD1. There are 14 residues in the CDR3. Unmatched junction bases numbered 7, after V lost 5 bases and J lost 6 bases. The germline CDR1 and CDR2 sequences are SGHNT and YYREEE (reference sequence). The CDR3 loop is CASSETGGAPEAFF. The CDR3 DNA reads as TGTGCCAGCAGTGAGACAGGGGGCGCCCCTGAAGCTTTCTTT.

The chain is built from TRBV15 and TRBJ2-7; tentatively, D is TRBD1 (6 bases). V dropped 3 bases and J dropped 9 bases, with 18 bases sitting between them. From germline, CDR1 is LNHNV and CDR2 YYDKDF (reference sequence). This CDR3 region has 14 residues. CDR3 amino acids: CATSRDRGSPGQYF. The CDR3 region has the DNA TGTGCCACCAGCAGGGACAGAGGGTCCCCCGGGCAGTACTTC.

The chain employs TRBV2 and TRBJ2-1; 12 bases are shared with TRBD2. Trimming took 9 bases from V and 7 from J; bases not matched to a gene: 7. CDR3 length: 14 amino acids. CDR1 and CDR2 (germline): SNHLY, FYNNEI. The CDR3 DNA follows: TGTGCCAGAAGGACTAGCGGGGTAGGGAATGAGCAGTTCTTC. Its translation: CARRTSGVGNEQFF.

The chain joins TRBV20-1 to TRBJ2-7; TRBD2 matches at 11 bases. The trim removed 5 bases at V and 6 bases at J, leaving 0 bases unmatched. Germline CDR1 is DFQATT and CDR2 is SNEGSKA (reference sequence). The CDR3 has 11 residues. CDR3 residues: CSALAGGEQYF. CDR3 bases: TGCAGTGCTCTAGCGGGAGGCGAGCAGTACTTC.

J is TRBJ1-1 and V is TRBV27; D might be TRBD1 (6 bases). This CDR3 comprises 13 residues. Looked up from germline, CDR1 is MNHEY and CDR2 is SMNVEV (reference sequence). V lost 4 bases and J 6 bases, leaving 12 bases between the germline ends. In DNA form, the CDR3 reads TGTGCCAGCAGTTGGGGGGGGGCCGCTGAAGCTTTCTTT. It translates to CASSWGGAAEAFF.

The J gene is TRBJ1-1, the V gene TRBV2, with D tentatively TRBD1 (5 bases). V was trimmed by 4 bases and J by 6 bases, leaving 15 bases between them. The germline gives CDR1 SNHLY, CDR2 FYNNEI. The CDR3 totals 14 residues. CDR3 DNA: TGTGCCAGCAGTGTGGACAAGAAGTCCGCTGAAGCTTTCTTT. It is translated as CASSVDKKSAEAFF.

The rearrangement links TRBV18 to TRBJ2-4; a weak D match, TRBD2 (6 bases). The germline CDR1 and CDR2 sequences are KGHSH and LQKENI. V shed 6 bases and J shed 2 bases, with 20 bases lying between them. This CDR3 is 17 amino acids long. In nucleotides, the CDR3 is TGTGCCAGCTCCCTCTTCGAGGGCGGGATGACCAAAAACATTCAGTACTTC. Protein product: CASSLFEGGMTKNIQYF.

This clone was counted a few times. V and J are TRBV9 and TRBJ2-2; 8 bases are shared with TRBD2. The germline V gene encodes CDR1 SGDLS and CDR2 YYNGEE. The CDR3 is made up of 15 amino acids. The V gene end was trimmed by 3 bases and the J gene end by 6 bases; junction bases not matched to a gene: 7. The CDR3 bases are TGTGCCAGCAGCGCCAGCGGGAGCGGGGCCGGGGAGCTGTTTTTT. It is translated as CASSASGSGAGELFF.

The chain uses TRBV27 and TRBJ1-3, with TRBD1 matching over 7 bases. The CDR3 totals 14 residues. Germline CDR1 is MNHEY and CDR2 is SMNVEV (reference sequence). Losses at the gene ends were 6 bases for V and 2 bases for J; bases not matched to a gene: 4. CDR3: CASRPDRAGNTIYF. CDR3 DNA sequence: TGTGCCAGCAGACCAGACAGGGCTGGAAACACCATATATTTT.

Note on this clone: The sample contains more than one DNA sequence encoding this CDR3. V is TRBV7-8 and J is TRBJ1-5; no clear D gene. Germline V gene sequence: CDR1 SGHVS, CDR2 FQNEAQ. V was shortened by 3 bases and J by 2 bases, with 2 bases between the two germline ends. The CDR3 is 12 amino acids. The CDR3 coding sequence is TGTGCCAGCAGCTTTGGCAATCAGCCCCAGCATTTT. This codes for CASSFGNQPQHF.

The chain employs TRBV5-4 and TRBJ1-1; D ambiguous. Trimming stripped 0 bases from V and 5 bases from J, with 11 bases between. The CDR3 has 14 amino acids. CDR1 and CDR2 (germline): SGHNT, YYREEE (reference sequence). The CDR3 here is CASSLDTWETEAFF. The CDR3 DNA is TGTGCCAGCAGCTTGGACACCTGGGAGACTGAAGCTTTCTTT.

The table lists this clone with a few counts. The chain recombines TRBV2 with TRBJ2-4; 7 bases are shared with TRBD1. Germline V lookup: CDR1 SNHLY, CDR2 FYNNEI. This CDR3 comprises 15 residues. The ends lost 7 bases at V and 3 bases at J; junction bases unmatched: 9. The CDR3 is CASKGQAEFKNIQYF. CDR3 bases: TGTGCCAGCAAAGGACAGGCCGAGTTCAAAAACATTCAGTACTTC.